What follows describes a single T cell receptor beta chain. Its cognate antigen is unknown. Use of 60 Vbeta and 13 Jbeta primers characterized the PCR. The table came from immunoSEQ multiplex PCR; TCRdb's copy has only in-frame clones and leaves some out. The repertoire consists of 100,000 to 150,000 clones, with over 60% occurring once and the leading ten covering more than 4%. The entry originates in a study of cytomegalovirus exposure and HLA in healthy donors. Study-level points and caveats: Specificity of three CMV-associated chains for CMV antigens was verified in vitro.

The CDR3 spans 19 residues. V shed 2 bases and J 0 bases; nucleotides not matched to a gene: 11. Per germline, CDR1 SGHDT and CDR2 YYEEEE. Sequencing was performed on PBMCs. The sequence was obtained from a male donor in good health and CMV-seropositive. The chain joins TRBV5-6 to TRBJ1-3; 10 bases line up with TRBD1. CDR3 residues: CASSLPGQGTPSSGNTIYF. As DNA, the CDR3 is TGTGCCAGCAGCTTACCGGGACAGGGGACCCCCTCCTCTGGAAACACCATATATTTT.